This TCR beta chain was recorded in a study of blood T cell repertoires in COVID-19. Study-level background: The samples span acute and convalescent COVID-19 from the United States, Italy and Spain.

Methods used by the authors: Reference gene primers were amplified, and this amplification served to estimate nucleated cell counts. The method was immunoSEQ multiplex PCR; TCRdb's version includes in-frame clones alone and lacks a portion of them. V and J calls plus clone size are reproduced from that table; the DNA served to infer D and trimming. The table includes more than 95,000 clones, roughly 90% detected once. CDR1 and CDR2 from the germline V gene are KGHSH and LQKENI. The CDR3 sequence is 16 residues long. J gave up 3 bases and V 3 bases, and 6 bases lay outside the gene matches. The chain is built from TRBV18 and TRBJ1-3; TRBD1 matches 9 bases. The sequence was obtained from an older woman with acute or convalescent COVID-19. The source material was peripheral blood. In DNA form, the CDR3 reads TGTGCCAGCTCACCCGCCCGGACAGGGGTTGGAAACACCATATATTTT. Translating gives CASSPARTGVGNTIYF.